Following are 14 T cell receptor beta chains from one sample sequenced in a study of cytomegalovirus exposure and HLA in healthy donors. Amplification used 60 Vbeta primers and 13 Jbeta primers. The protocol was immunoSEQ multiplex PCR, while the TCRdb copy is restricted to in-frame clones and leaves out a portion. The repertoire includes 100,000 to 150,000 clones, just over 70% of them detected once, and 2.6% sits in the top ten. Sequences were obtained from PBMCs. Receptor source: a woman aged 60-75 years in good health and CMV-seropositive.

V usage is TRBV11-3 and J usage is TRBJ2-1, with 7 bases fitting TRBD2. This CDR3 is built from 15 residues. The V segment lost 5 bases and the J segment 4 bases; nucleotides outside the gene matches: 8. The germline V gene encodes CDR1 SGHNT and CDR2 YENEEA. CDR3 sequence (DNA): TGTGCCAGCAGCACCGAGGCGGGACTATACAATGAGCAGTTCTTC. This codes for CASSTEAGLYNEQFF.

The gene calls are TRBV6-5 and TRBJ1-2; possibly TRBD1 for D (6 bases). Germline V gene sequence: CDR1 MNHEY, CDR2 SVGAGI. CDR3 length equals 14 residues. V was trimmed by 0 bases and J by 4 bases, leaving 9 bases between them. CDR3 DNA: TGTGCCAGCAGTTACTCTAGACAGGTCTATGGCTACACCTTC. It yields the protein CASSYSRQVYGYTF.

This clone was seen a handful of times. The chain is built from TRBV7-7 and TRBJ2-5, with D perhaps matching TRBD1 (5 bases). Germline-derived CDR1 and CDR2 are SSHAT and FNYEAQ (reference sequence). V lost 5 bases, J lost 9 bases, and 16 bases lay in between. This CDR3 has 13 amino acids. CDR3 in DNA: TGTGCCAGCAGCCCTATGGTTCAGGGCGCCCAGTACTTC. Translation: CASSPMVQGAQYF.

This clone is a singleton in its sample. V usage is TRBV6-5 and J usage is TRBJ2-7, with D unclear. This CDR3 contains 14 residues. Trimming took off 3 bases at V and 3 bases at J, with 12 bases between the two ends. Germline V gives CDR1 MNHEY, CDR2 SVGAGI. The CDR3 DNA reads TGTGCCAGCAGTTATCGAGACAAATACTACGAGCAGTACTTC. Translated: CASSYRDKYYEQYF.

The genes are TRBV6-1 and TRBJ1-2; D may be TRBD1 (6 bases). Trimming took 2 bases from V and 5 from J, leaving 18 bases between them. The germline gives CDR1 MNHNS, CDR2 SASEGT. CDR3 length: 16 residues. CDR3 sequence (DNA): TGTGCCAGCAGTGAAACGGTGGGCAGGGGCGGGTATGGCTACACCTTC. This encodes CASSETVGRGGYGYTF.

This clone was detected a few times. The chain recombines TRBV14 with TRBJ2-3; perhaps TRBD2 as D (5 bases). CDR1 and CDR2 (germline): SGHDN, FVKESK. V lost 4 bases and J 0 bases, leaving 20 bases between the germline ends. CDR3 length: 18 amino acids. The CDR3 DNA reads TGTGCCAGCAGCCCCCTCCCACTTAGCGCCACTAGCACAGATACGCAGTATTTT. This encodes CASSPLPLSATSTDTQYF.

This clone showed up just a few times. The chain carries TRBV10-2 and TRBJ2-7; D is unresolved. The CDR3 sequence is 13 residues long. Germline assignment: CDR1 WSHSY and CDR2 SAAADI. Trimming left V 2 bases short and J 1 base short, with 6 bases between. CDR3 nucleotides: TGCGCCAGCAGTGAGACAGTATCCTACGAGCAGTACTTC. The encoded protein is CASSETVSYEQYF.

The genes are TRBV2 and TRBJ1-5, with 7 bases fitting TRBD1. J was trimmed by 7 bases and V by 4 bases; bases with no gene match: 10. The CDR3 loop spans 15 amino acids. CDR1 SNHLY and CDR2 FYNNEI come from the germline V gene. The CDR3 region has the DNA TGTGCCAGCAGTGTAGCGACAGGGCGGTTCCAGCCCCAGCATTTT. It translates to CASSVATGRFQPQHF.

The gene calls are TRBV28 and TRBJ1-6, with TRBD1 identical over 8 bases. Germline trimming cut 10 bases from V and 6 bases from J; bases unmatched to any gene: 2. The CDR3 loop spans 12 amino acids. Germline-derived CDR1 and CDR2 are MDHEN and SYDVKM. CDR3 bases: TGTGCCACCGGACAGGGTAATTCACCCCTCCACTTT. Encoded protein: CATGQGNSPLHF.

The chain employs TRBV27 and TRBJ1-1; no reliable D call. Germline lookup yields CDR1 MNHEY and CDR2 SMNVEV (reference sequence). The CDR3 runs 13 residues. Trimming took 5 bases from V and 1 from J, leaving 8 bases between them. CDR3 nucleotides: TGTGCCAGCAGTCCCGGGTGGAACACTGAAGCTTTCTTT. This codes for CASSPGWNTEAFF.

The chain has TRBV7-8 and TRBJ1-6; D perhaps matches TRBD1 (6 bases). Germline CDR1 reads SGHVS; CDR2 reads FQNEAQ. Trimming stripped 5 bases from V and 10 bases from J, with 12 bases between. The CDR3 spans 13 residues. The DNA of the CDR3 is TGTGCCAGCAGCGACGGGACACCATCACCCCTCCACTTT. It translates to CASSDGTPSPLHF. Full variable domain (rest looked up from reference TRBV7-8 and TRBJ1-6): GAGVSQSPRYKVAKRGQDVALRCDPISGHVSLFWYQQALGQGPEFLTYFQNEAQLDKSGLPSDRFFAERPEGSVSTLKIQRTQQEDSAVYLCASSDGTPSPLHFGNGTRLTVT.

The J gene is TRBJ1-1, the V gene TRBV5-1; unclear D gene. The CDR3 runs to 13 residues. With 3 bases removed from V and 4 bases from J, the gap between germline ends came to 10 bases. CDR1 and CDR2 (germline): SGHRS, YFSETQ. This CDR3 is CASSWVEATEAFF. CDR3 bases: TGCGCCAGCAGCTGGGTGGAGGCCACTGAAGCTTTCTTT.

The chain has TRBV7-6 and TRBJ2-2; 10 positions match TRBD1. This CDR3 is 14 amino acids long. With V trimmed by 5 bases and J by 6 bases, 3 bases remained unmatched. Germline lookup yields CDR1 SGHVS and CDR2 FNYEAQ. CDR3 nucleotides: TGTGCCAGCAGCCAGGGGACAGGGGCCGGGGAGCTGTTTTTT. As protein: CASSQGTGAGELFF.

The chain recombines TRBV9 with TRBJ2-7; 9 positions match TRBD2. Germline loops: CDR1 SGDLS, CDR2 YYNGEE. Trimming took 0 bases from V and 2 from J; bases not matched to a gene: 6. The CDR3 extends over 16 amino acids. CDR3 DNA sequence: TGTGCCAGCAGCGTAGGGATTTTAGCGGGGGCCTACGAGCAGTACTTC. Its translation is CASSVGILAGAYEQYF. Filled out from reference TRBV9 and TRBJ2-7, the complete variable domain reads DSGVTQTPKHLITATGQRVTLRCSPRSGDLSVYWYQQSLDQGLQFLIQYYNGEERAKGNILERFSAQQFPDLHSELNLSSLELGDSALYFCASSVGILAGAYEQYFGPGTRLTVT.